Below, one TCR beta chain is given with its context. These data originate in a study of blood T cell repertoires in COVID-19. Study-level background: Sample material is recorded as cDNA or gDNA derived from T cells, B-cell-depleted T cells, or PBMCs.

Per the original data handling: From reference gene primer amplification, estimates of nucleated cell counts were derived. Profiling relied on immunoSEQ multiplex PCR, and the TCRdb table lists in-frame clones only, not all of them. The DNA was the basis for D and trimming; V, J and clone size are from that table. Of roughly 100,000 clones in the sample, roughly 82% were seen once. Sequencing used peripheral blood. This receptor was identified in a man in his sixties with acute or convalescent COVID-19.

The CDR3 bases are TGTGCCAGCAGCGCCCCAGGGTTTGAGACCCAGTACTTC. This codes for CASSAPGFETQYF. The V gene is TRBV5-4, the J gene TRBJ2-5; perhaps TRBD1 as D (5 bases). The germline gives CDR1 SGHNT, CDR2 YYREEE (reference sequence). V was trimmed by 4 bases and J by 5 bases, leaving 12 bases between them. The CDR3 runs to 13 residues.